These T cell receptor beta chains were read from a single sample in a study of cytotoxic CD8 clonotypes in ibrutinib-treated CLL. Generated by immunoSEQ multiplex PCR, the TCRdb table keeps only in-frame clones and is missing some. The table shows around 150,000 clones, with over 75% occurring only once. The material sequenced was PBMCs, taken after 36 months of ibrutinib treatment. These receptors were obtained from a human donor with chronic lymphocytic leukemia. Each CDR3 is given with its conserved first and last residue. D genes are given only for firm matches. Some rows have no size entry. The others give once, few or many, or a class for an expanded clone.

V gene	D gene	J gene	clone size	CDR3 length	CDR3 DNA	CDR3 protein
TRBV5-5	TRBD1	TRBJ1-2	.	13	TGTGCCAGCCGCCTGCAGGGGGCTTTTGGCTACACCTTC	CASRLQGAFGYTF
TRBV5-6	.	TRBJ1-2	.	14	TGTGCCAGCAGCTTGATGGGGTCCGGCTATGGCTACACCTTC	CASSLMGSGYGYTF
TRBV4-1	.	TRBJ2-2	.	13	TGCGCCAGCAGCCAAGCCGGGATCCGGGAGCTGTTTTTT	CASSQAGIRELFF
TRBV20-1	.	TRBJ2-3	.	11	TGCAGAGGGGTTGGGGTGGATACGCAGTATTTT	CRGVGVDTQYF
TRBV6-6	.	TRBJ2-1	.	13	TGTGCCAGCAGTTACTACCTAAACAATGAGCAGTTCTTC	CASSYYLNNEQFF
TRBV5-4	.	TRBJ1-2	.	13	TGTGCCAGCAGCCAACCCCCGGGGGGTGGCTACACCTTC	CASSQPPGGGYTF
TRBV7-9	.	TRBJ2-2	.	11	TGTGCCAGCAGCTTAGCCGGGGAGCTGTTTTTT	CASSLAGELFF
TRBV4-1	.	TRBJ1-4	.	15	TGCGCCAGCAGCCGCCAGACAACGGGGGGTGAAAAACTGTTTTTT	CASSRQTTGGEKLFF
TRBV5-1	TRBD1	TRBJ1-5	.	17	TGCGCCAGCAGCCTGGGGACAGGGGGGTCTAGCAATCAGCCCCAGCATTTT	CASSLGTGGSSNQPQHF
TRBV13	TRBD2	TRBJ2-5	.	16	TGCGCCAGCAGCCAAGGAGCGGGGGGGCTTCCGGGGACCCAGTACTTC	CASSQGAGGLPGTQYF
TRBV6-1	.	TRBJ2-2	.	10	TGTGCCAGCAGTGAAGGGGAGCTGTTTTTT	CASSEGELFF
TRBV29-1	.	TRBJ2-3	.	12	TGCAGCGCCCCCCTTAGGACAGATACGCAGTATTTT	CSAPLRTDTQYF
TRBV6-1	TRBD1	TRBJ1-1	.	13	TGTGCGTTGGGCAGGGGGCGCATCACTGAAGCTTTCTTT	CALGRGRITEAFF
TRBV28	.	TRBJ1-2	.	11	TGTGCCAGCAGTTTCACTTATGGCTACACCTTC	CASSFTYGYTF
TRBV10-3	.	TRBJ2-5	.	13	TGTGCCATCAGGACAGGGAGGACAGAGACCCAGTACTTC	CAIRTGRTETQYF
TRBV11-2	.	TRBJ2-7	.	15	TGTGCCAGCAGCCCCGAAAGGACTCCAACCTACGAGCAGTACTTC	CASSPERTPTYEQYF
TRBV28	.	TRBJ1-2	.	14	TGTGCCAGCAGTTTTAGGCGCAGGGGCTATGGCTACACCTTC	CASSFRRRGYGYTF
TRBV10-2	.	TRBJ1-5	few	13	TGCGCCAGCAGTCTAGGCAGCAATCAGCCCCAGCATTTT	CASSLGSNQPQHF
TRBV5-1	.	TRBJ1-4	.	15	TGCGCCAGCAGCTTGTGGGGGCGGACCAATGAAAAACTGTTTTTT	CASSLWGRTNEKLFF
TRBV18	TRBD2	TRBJ2-5	.	16	TGTGCCAGCTCACGCCTAGCGGGAGAACACCAAGAGACCCAGTACTTC	CASSRLAGEHQETQYF
TRBV19	.	TRBJ1-5	.	14	TGTGCCAGTAGTTCCCGACAGTACAATCAGCCCCAGCATTTT	CASSSRQYNQPQHF
TRBV7-9	.	TRBJ2-7	.	12	TGTGCCAGCAGCTTAGTCCCGAGCGAGCAGTACTTC	CASSLVPSEQYF
TRBV30	.	TRBJ1-4	.	10	TGTGCCTGGAATTCCGGAAAACTGTTTTTT	CAWNSGKLFF
TRBV4-2	.	TRBJ1-2	.	18	TGTGCCAGCAGCCAGGTTAGGGGCGGAGTAGGGACTAACTATGGCTACACCTTC	CASSQVRGGVGTNYGYTF
TRBV30	TRBD1	TRBJ1-5	.	16	TGTGCCTGGAGTAGACCAGGGGGGCTCGACGCTCAGCCCCAGCATTTT	CAWSRPGGLDAQPQHF
TRBV5-5	.	TRBJ2-1	.	15	TGTGCCAGCAGTGTGGGGGCGGCACTCAGTACTGAGCAGTTCTTC	CASSVGAALSTEQFF
TRBV18	.	TRBJ2-7	once	13	TGTGCCAGCTCACCGGCTTCCTCCTACGAGCAGTACTTC	CASSPASSYEQYF
TRBV11-2	.	TRBJ1-1	.	13	TGTGCCAGCAGCTTGGCGGCGGGGACTGAAGCTTTCTTT	CASSLAAGTEAFF
TRBV5-1	.	TRBJ1-6	.	14	TGCGCCAGCAGCGAGACAGGACCAAATTCACCCCTCCACTTT	CASSETGPNSPLHF
TRBV18	TRBD2	TRBJ2-1	.	18	TGTGCCAGCTCGGGACAGGGACTAGCGGGAACCATCTACAATGAGCAGTTCTTC	CASSGQGLAGTIYNEQFF
TRBV5-4	.	TRBJ2-7	.	12	TGTGCCAGCAGCTTGCCCCCGCGGGAGCAGTACTTC	CASSLPPREQYF
TRBV18	TRBD1	TRBJ1-2	.	14	TGTGCCAGCTCACCGACAGGGGTTAGTGGCGGCTACACCTTC	CASSPTGVSGGYTF
TRBV10-3	.	TRBJ1-4	.	14	TGTGCCATCAGTGAGCGAGGTACTAATGAAAAACTGTTTTTT	CAISERGTNEKLFF
TRBV6-5	.	TRBJ1-5	.	15	TGTGCCAGCAGAGCCGGCAGGGTTAGCAATCAGCCCCAGCATTTT	CASRAGRVSNQPQHF
TRBV7-8	TRBD1	TRBJ2-7	.	18	TGTGCCAGCAGCTTAGCGGGTTCCGTCAGGGGGATGCTACGATGGCAGTACTTC	CASSLAGSVRGMLRWQYF
TRBV19	TRBD1	TRBJ2-1	.	12	TGTGCCAGTAGGCAGGGGGATAGTGAGCAGTTCTTC	CASRQGDSEQFF
TRBV7-8	.	TRBJ1-5	.	16	TGTGCCAGCAGCTTGCTACAGGGAAGGAGCAATCAGCCCCAGCATTTT	CASSLLQGRSNQPQHF
TRBV5-6	.	TRBJ2-7	many	11	TGTGCCAGCAGCACAGTCTACGAGCAGTACTTC	CASSTVYEQYF
TRBV5-1	.	TRBJ2-7	.	16	TGCGCCAGCAGCTTGGCCGGCAGGGGGACTCCCTACGAGCAGTACTTC	CASSLAGRGTPYEQYF
TRBV19	.	TRBJ1-2	.	13	TGTGCCAGTAGTACTCAGGGCTCCAGTGGCTACACCTTC	CASSTQGSSGYTF
TRBV6-6	.	TRBJ2-3	.	15	TGTGCCAGCAGTTACTCTGGGGGTAGCACAGATACGCAGTATTTT	CASSYSGGSTDTQYF
TRBV6-1	.	TRBJ2-2	few	13	TGTGCCAGCAGTGAACAGGGTTCCGGGGAGCTGTTTTTT	CASSEQGSGELFF
TRBV9	.	TRBJ1-1	.	14	TGTGCCAGCAGCGCCGATTCAGGGAACACTGAAGCTTTCTTT	CASSADSGNTEAFF
TRBV2	.	TRBJ2-3	once	14	TGTGCCAGCAGTGAACCACTTAGCACAGATACGCAGTATTTT	CASSEPLSTDTQYF
TRBV29-1	.	TRBJ2-3	once	17	TGCAGCGTTGTGGGGACCTCGTACGGCGACGGCACAGATACGCAGTATTTT	CSVVGTSYGDGTDTQYF
TRBV7-9	.	TRBJ2-2	.	14	TGTGCCACCGGGACTTACATTAACACCGGGGAGCTGTTTTTT	CATGTYINTGELFF
TRBV12-5	.	TRBJ1-5	.	15	TGTGCTAGTGGTTTGGTACCGGCCCAAAATCAGCCCCAGCATTTT	CASGLVPAQNQPQHF
TRBV5-1	TRBD1	TRBJ2-1	.	14	TGCGCCAGCAGCTGGACAGGGTTATACAATGAGCAGTTCTTC	CASSWTGLYNEQFF
TRBV5-1	TRBD2	TRBJ2-3	.	16	TGCGCCAGCTGGTCCGGGACTAGCGGGCCCACAGATACGCAGTATTTT	CASWSGTSGPTDTQYF
TRBV7-9	TRBD1	TRBJ1-4	few	14	TGTGCCAGCAGCCGGAAGGACAGGGGTGAAAAACTGTTTTTT	CASSRKDRGEKLFF
TRBV10-1	.	TRBJ2-7	.	15	TGCGCCAGCTCCCGACGGGGTTTAGGTTACTACGAGCAGTACTTC	CASSRRGLGYYEQYF
TRBV19	.	TRBJ1-1	.	11	TGTGCCAGTAGGGGGGCCGTTGAAGCTTTCTTT	CASRGAVEAFF
TRBV5-1	.	TRBJ1-3	.	18	TGCGCCAGCAGCGTGTTACATGGGGACACTTCCTCTGGAAACACCATATATTTT	CASSVLHGDTSSGNTIYF